Each of the 14 T cell receptor beta chains below was sequenced from the same sample in a study of blood T cells in healthy people across ages. A J-beta primer mix and a sample-barcoded 5' primer were used in a second PCR of roughly 7 to 12 cycles. TCRdb reprocessed the 5' RACE reads via MiXCR and lists one record per CDR3 protein. The table shows about 1.8 million distinct CDR3 sequences, with 49% occurring only once. Sequences were obtained from blood. These receptors all come from a woman in her thirties or forties in good health.

The CDR3 loop reads CASSENWDFSRDTQYF. The CDR3 nucleotides read TGTGCCAGCAGTGAAAACTGGGACTTCTCGAGAGATACGCAGTATTTT. This chain uses TRBV6-1 with TRBJ2-3; perhaps TRBD2 as D (6 bases). This CDR3 is built from 16 residues. V was trimmed by 2 bases and J by 5 bases, leaving 17 bases between them. Germline V lookup: CDR1 MNHNS, CDR2 SASEGT.

Concerning this clonotype itself: A junction end diverges from the germline sequence, so it may reflect a read error. The gene calls are TRBV4-3 and TRBJ1-2, with D perhaps matching TRBD1 (6 bases). This CDR3 is 13 amino acids long. From germline, CDR1 is LGHNA and CDR2 YSLEER. CDR3 DNA sequence: TGCACCAGCAGCCAAGGACAGAAGTATGGCTACACCTTC. Translated: CTSSQGQKYGYTF.

As concerns this clonotype: A read error may account for a junction end that differs from germline. This chain connects TRBV4-1 to TRBJ2-7; the D call may be TRBD1 or TRBD2 (7 bases each). The CDR3 covers 19 residues. Germline V CDR1 and CDR2: MGHRA, YSYEKL. CDR3 amino acids: CASTQTPGGSSSGPYEQYF. The CDR3 DNA reads TGCGCCAGCACCCAAACACCAGGGGGTTCGTCTAGCGGACCCTACGAGCAGTACTTC.

The CDR3 nucleotides read TGTGCCAGCTCACCACAGTACAGCAAAGATCAGCCCCAGCATTTT. Residues: CASSPQYSKDQPQHF. The chain carries TRBV18 and TRBJ1-5; D is unclear. The CDR3 covers 15 residues. Germline V gene sequence: CDR1 KGHSH, CDR2 LQKENI. With 1 base removed from V and 5 bases from J, the gap between germline ends came to 12 bases. Full variable domain (outside the CDR3, taken from reference TRBV18 and TRBJ1-5): NAGVMQNPRHLVRRRGQEARLRCSPMKGHSHVYWYRQLPEEGLKFMVYLQKENIIDESGMPKERFSAEFPKEGPSILRIQQVVRGDSAAYFCASSPQYSKDQPQHFGDGTRLSIL.

This clonotype turned up a few times. The chain links TRBV7-2 to TRBJ1-2, with TRBD1 matching over 9 bases. CDR3 length equals 15 residues. V lost 5 bases to trimming and J lost 6 bases; unmatched junction nucleotides: 10. Germline V lookup: CDR1 SGHTA, CDR2 FQGNSA. This chain's CDR3 is CASSPHTGQGNGYTF. The CDR3 DNA reads as TGTGCCAGCAGCCCCCATACCGGACAGGGGAATGGCTACACCTTC.

The chain is built from TRBV6-1 and TRBJ1-2, with D unresolved. This CDR3 comprises 16 residues. V gave up 2 bases and J gave up 0 bases, with 13 bases separating them. Germline V gene lookup returns CDR1 MNHNS and CDR2 SASEGT. The CDR3 region is CASSESGNTTNYGYTF. The DNA of the CDR3 is TGTGCCAGCAGTGAATCGGGTAACACCACTAACTATGGCTACACCTTC.

This clonotype was detected only a few times. The chain uses TRBV9 and TRBJ1-2; weak D call: TRBD1 (6 bases). Between the trimmed V and J ends, which lost 5 bases and 3 bases, there was a span of 8 bases. Germline lookup yields CDR1 SGDLS and CDR2 YYNGEE. There are 12 residues in the CDR3. The CDR3 DNA is TGTGCCAGCAGGTCAGGGGACTATGGCTACACCTTC. Amino acids: CASRSGDYGYTF. Filled out from reference TRBV9 and TRBJ1-2, the complete variable domain reads DSGVTQTPKHLITATGQRVTLRCSPRSGDLSVYWYQQSLDQGLQFLIQYYNGEERAKGNILERFSAQQFPDLHSELNLSSLELGDSALYFCASRSGDYGYTFGSGTRLTVV.

This clonotype has more than one count but fewer than ten. The chain has TRBV20-1 and TRBJ2-7; unclear D gene. This CDR3 has 13 residues. V was cut by 1 base and J by 1 base, with 8 bases left in between. CDR1 and CDR2 from the germline V gene are DFQATT and SNEGSKA (reference sequence). CDR3 sequence: CSARAEWSYEQYF. CDR3 DNA sequence: TGCAGTGCTAGAGCAGAATGGTCCTACGAGCAGTACTTC.

This clonotype came up a few times. V and J are TRBV3-1 and TRBJ2-7; TRBD2 might be the D (6 bases). The germline V gene has CDR1 LGHDT and CDR2 YNNKEL (reference sequence). The CDR3 spans 15 residues. Trimming took off 4 bases at V and 1 base at J, with 14 bases between the two ends. In DNA form, the CDR3 reads TGTGCCAGCAGCCGCATGGGACTGGGTTCCTACGAGCAGTACTTC. Translating it yields CASSRMGLGSYEQYF.

The chain combines TRBV6-1 with TRBJ2-7; 10 bases are a match to TRBD1. The germline gives CDR1 MNHNS, CDR2 SASEGT. Trimming removed 1 base from V and 5 bases from J; junction bases left unmatched: 5. This CDR3 is 15 amino acids long. The CDR3 here is CASSEVGTGAHEQYF. The CDR3 nucleotides are TGTGCCAGCAGTGAAGTCGGGACAGGGGCCCACGAGCAGTACTTC.

J is TRBJ2-1 and V is TRBV9; 11 bases agree with TRBD2. V was pared by 2 bases and J by 9 bases, with 4 bases of the junction left unmatched. In germline, CDR1 is SGDLS, CDR2 YYNGEE. CDR3 length: 14 residues. The CDR3 bases are TGTGCCAGCAGCGTCAATAGCGGGGGGGGTGAGCAGTTCTTC. The encoded protein is CASSVNSGGGEQFF.

This clonotype was detected only a few times. The chain carries TRBV6-5 and TRBJ2-7, with a tentative D call TRBD2 (6 bases). The CDR3 has 16 amino acids. From germline, CDR1 is MNHEY and CDR2 SVGAGI. V dropped 2 bases and J dropped 0 bases, with 14 bases sitting between them. The CDR3 loop is CASSYGGDLTSYEQYF. The CDR3, as DNA: TGTGCCAGCAGTTACGGTGGGGACTTGACCTCCTACGAGCAGTACTTC.

This clonotype was recorded at least ten times. J is TRBJ2-7 and V is TRBV27; D is possibly TRBD2 (6 bases). The V gene's germline CDR1 is MNHEY and CDR2 SMNVEV (reference sequence). V shed 10 bases and J shed 3 bases, with 16 bases lying between them. The CDR3 extends over 13 amino acids. DNA of the CDR3: TGTGCCACCCGCGGGACCTTTAGCTACGAGCAGTACTTC. This translates into CATRGTFSYEQYF.

This clonotype showed up just a few times. The V and J genes are TRBV4-3 and TRBJ2-1; maybe TRBD2 (7 bases). The CDR3 consists of 16 residues. CDR1 is LGHNA, CDR2 YSLEER, per germline. V was clipped by 0 bases and J by 4 bases, with 13 bases between them. Here the CDR3 DNA reads TGCGCCAGCAGCCAAGATCGCGGGGGCACTTACAATGAGCAGTTCTTC. Translating it yields CASSQDRGGTYNEQFF.